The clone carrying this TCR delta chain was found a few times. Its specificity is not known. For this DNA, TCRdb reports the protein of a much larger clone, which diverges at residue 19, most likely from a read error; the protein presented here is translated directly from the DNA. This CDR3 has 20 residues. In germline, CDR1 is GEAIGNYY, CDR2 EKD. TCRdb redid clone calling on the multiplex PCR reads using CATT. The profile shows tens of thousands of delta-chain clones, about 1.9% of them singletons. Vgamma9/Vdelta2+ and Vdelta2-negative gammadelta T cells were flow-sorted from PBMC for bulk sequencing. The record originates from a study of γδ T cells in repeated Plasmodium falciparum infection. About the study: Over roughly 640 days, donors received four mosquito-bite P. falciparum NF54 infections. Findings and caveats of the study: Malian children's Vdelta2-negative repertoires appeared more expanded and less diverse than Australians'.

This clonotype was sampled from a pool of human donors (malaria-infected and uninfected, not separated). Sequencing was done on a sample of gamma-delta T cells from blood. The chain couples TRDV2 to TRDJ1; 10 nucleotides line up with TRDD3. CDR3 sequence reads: CACDTGTTLRWGIHSDKLTF. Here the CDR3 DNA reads TGTGCCTGTGACACCGGCACCACTCTTAGGTGGGGGATACATAGCGATAAACTCACCTTT.